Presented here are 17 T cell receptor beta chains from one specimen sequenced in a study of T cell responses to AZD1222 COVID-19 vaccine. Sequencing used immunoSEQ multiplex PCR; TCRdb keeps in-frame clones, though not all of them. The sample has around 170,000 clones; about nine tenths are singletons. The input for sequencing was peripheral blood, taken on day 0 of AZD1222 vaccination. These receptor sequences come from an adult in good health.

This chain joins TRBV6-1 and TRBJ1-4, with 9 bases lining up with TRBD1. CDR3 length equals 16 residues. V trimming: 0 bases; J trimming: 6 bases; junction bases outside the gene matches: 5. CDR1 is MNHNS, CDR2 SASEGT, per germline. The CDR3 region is CASSEAAGQGDEKLFF. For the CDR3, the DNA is TGTGCCAGCAGTGAAGCGGCGGGACAGGGAGATGAAAAACTGTTTTTT.

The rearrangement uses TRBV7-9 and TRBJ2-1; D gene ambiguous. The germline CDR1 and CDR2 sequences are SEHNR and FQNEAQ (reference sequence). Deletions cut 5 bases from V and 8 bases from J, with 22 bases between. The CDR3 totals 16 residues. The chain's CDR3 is CASSTQSPKSKDEQFF. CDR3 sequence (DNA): TGTGCCAGCAGCACCCAATCCCCGAAGTCTAAGGATGAGCAGTTCTTC.

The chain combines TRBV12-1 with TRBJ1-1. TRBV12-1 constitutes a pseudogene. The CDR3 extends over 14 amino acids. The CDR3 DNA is TGTGCCAGCAGCGTCGGAGCCATGAACACTGAAGCTTTCTTT. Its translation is CASSVGAMNTEAFF.

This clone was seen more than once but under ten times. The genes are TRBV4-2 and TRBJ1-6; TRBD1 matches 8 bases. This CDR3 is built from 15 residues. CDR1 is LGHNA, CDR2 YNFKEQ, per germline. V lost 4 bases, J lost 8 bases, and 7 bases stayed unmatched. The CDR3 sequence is CASSRTGTGDSPLHF. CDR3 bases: TGTGCCAGCAGCCGAACAGGGACAGGCGATTCACCCCTCCACTTT.

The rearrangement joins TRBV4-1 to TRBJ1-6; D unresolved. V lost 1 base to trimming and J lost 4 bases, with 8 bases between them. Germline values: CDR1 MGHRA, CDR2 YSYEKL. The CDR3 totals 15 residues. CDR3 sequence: CASSQVADYNSPLHF. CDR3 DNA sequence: TGCGCCAGCAGCCAAGTTGCAGATTATAATTCACCCCTCCACTTT.

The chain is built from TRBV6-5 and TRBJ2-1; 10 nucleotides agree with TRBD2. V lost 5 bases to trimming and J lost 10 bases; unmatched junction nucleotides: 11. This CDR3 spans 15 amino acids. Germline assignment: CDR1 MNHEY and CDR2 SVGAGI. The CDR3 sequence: CASSLLTGTSVEQFF. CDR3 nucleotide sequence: TGTGCCAGCAGTCTTCTTACCGGGACTAGCGTCGAGCAGTTCTTC.

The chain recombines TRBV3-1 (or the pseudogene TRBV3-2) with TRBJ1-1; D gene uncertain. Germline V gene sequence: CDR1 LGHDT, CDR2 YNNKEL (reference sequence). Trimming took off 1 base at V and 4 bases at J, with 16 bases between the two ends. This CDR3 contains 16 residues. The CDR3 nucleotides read TGTGCCAGCAGCCAAGGGTTAAGGACTTTACTCACTGAAGCTTTCTTT. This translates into CASSQGLRTLLTEAFF.

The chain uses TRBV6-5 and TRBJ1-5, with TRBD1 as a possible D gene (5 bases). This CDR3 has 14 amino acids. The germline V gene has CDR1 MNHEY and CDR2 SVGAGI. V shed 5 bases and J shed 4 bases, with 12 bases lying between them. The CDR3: CASSRSSGNQPQHF. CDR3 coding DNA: TGTGCCAGCAGTCGTTCTTCAGGGAATCAGCCCCAGCATTTT.

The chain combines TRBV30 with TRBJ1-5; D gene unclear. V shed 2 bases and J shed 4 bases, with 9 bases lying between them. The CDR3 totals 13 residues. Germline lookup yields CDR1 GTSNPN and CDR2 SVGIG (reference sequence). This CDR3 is CAWSRRKNQPQHF. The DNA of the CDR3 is TGTGCCTGGAGTCGACGGAAGAATCAGCCCCAGCATTTT.

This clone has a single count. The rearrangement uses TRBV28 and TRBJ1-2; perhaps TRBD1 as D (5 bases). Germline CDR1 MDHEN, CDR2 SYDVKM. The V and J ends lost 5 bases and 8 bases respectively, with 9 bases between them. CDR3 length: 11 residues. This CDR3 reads CASSRYRGYTF. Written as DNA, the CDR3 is TGTGCCAGCAGTCGTTACAGGGGCTACACCTTC.

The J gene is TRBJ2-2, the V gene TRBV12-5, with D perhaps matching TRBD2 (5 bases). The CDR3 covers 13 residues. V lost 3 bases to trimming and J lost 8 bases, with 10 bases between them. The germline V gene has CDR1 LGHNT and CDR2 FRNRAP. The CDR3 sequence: CASGFAGSGELFF. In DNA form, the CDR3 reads TGTGCTAGTGGTTTCGCGGGTTCGGGGGAGCTGTTTTTT.

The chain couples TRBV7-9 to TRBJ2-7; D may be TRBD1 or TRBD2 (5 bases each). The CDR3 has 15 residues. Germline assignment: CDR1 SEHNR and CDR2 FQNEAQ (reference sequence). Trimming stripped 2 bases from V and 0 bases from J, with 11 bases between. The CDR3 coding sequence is TGTGCCAGCAGCTTACAGGGAGTGGGCTCCTACGAGCAGTACTTC. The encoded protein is CASSLQGVGSYEQYF. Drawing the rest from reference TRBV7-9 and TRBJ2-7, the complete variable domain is DTGVSQNPRHKITKRGQNVTFRCDPISEHNRLYWYRQTLGQGPEFLTYFQNEAQLEKSRLLSDRFSAERPKGSFSTLEIQRTEQGDSAMYLCASSLQGVGSYEQYFGPGTRLTVT.

CDR3 sequence (DNA): TGTGCCAGCATTCCCCAGATGAACACCGGGGAGCTGTTTTTT. Translating gives CASIPQMNTGELFF. The V gene is TRBV6-5, the J gene TRBJ2-2, with D unclear. The V gene's germline CDR1 is MNHEY and CDR2 SVGAGI. The CDR3 sequence is 14 residues long. Trimming took 7 bases from V and 1 from J, leaving 10 bases between them.

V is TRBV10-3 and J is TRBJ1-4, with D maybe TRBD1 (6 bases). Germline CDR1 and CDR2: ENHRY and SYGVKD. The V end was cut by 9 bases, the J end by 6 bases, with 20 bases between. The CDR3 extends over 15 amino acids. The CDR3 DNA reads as TGTGCCATATCATTGTCCGGGGGGCCAGATGAAAAACTGTTTTTT. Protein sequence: CAISLSGGPDEKLFF.

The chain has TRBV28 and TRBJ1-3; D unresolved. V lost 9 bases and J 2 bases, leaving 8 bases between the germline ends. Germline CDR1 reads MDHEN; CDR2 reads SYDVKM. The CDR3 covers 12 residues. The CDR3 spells CASRVPGNTIYF. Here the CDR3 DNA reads TGTGCCAGTCGTGTACCTGGAAACACCATATATTTT.

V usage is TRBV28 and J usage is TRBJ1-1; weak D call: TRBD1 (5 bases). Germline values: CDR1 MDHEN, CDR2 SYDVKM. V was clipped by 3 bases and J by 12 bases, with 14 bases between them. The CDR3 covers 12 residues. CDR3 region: CASSLGTGGTFF. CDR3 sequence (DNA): TGTGCCAGCAGTTTGGGTACAGGTGGAACTTTCTTT.

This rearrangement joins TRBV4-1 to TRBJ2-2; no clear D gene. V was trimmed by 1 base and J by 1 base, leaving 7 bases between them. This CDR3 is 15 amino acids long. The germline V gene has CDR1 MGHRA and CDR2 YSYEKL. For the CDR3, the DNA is TGCGCCAGCAGCCAAGTAGCCGAGAACACCGGGGAGCTGTTTTTT. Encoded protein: CASSQVAENTGELFF.